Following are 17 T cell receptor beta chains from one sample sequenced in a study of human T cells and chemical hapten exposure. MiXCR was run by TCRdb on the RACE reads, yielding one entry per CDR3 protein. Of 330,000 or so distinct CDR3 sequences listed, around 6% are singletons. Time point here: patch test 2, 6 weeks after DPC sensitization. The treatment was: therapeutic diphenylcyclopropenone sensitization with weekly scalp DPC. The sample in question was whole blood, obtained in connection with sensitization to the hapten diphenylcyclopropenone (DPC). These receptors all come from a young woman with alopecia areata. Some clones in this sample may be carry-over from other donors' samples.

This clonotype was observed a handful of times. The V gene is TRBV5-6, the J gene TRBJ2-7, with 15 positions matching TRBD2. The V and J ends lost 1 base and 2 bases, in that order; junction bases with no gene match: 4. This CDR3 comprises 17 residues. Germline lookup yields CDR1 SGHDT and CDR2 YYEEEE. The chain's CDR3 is CASSLRGTSGGPYEQYF. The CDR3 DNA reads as TGTGCCAGCAGCTTGCGCGGGACTAGCGGGGGGCCCTACGAGCAGTACTTC.

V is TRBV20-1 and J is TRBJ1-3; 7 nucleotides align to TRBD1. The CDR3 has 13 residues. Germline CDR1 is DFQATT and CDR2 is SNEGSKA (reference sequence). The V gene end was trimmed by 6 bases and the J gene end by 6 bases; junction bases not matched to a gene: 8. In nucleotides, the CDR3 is TGCAGTGCCGCTGACAGGGTCGAAAACACCATATATTTT. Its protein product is CSAADRVENTIYF.

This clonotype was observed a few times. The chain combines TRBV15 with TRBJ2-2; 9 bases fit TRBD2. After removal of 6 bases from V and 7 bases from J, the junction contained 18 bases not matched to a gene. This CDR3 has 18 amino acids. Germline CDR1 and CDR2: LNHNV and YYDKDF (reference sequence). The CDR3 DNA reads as TGTGCCACCAGTCCCTACCTGCGAGCGGGGGGAGAAGGCGGGGAGCTGTTTTTT. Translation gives CATSPYLRAGGEGGELFF.

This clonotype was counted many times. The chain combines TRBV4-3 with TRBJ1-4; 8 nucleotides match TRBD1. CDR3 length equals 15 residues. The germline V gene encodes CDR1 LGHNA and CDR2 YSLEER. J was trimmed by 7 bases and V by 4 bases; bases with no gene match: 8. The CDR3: CASSRLDGTGEKLFF. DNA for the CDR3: TGCGCCAGCAGCCGACTGGACGGGACAGGTGAAAAACTGTTTTTT.

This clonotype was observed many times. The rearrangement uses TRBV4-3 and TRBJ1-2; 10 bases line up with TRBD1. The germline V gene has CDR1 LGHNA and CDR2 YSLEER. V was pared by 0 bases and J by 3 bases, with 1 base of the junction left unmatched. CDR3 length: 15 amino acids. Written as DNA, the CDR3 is TGCGCCAGCAGCCAAGAGACAGGGGGCCACTATGGCTACACCTTC. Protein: CASSQETGGHYGYTF.

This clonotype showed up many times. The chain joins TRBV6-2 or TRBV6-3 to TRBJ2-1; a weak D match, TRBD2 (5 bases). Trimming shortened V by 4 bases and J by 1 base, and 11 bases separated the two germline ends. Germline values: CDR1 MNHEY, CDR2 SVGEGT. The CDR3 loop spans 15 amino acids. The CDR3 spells CASSFSPGSYNEQFF. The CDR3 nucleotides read TGTGCCAGCAGTTTCTCTCCGGGATCCTACAATGAGCAGTTCTTC.

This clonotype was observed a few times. Here the CDR3 reads CASSLRGHSRTNTGELFF. In DNA, the CDR3 is TGCGCCAGCAGCTTGCGGGGACATAGCCGCACGAACACCGGGGAGCTGTTTTTT. V usage is TRBV5-1 and J usage is TRBJ2-2; maybe TRBD1 (6 bases). The ends were cut back, 1 base at V and 0 bases at J, with 16 bases in the middle. The CDR3 extends over 18 amino acids. Germline V lookup: CDR1 SGHRS, CDR2 YFSETQ.

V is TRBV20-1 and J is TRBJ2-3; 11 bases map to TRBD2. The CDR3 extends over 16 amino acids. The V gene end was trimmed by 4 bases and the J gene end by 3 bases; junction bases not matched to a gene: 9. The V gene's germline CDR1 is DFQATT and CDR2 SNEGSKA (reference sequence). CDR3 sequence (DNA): TGCAGTGCTATGAGTAGCGGGGGGGCCCTAACAGATACGCAGTATTTT. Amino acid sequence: CSAMSSGGALTDTQYF.

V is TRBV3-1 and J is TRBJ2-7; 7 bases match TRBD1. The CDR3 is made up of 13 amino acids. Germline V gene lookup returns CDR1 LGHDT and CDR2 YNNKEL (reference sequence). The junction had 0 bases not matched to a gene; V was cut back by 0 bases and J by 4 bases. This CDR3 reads CASSQETGYEQYF. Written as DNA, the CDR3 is TGTGCCAGCAGCCAAGAGACAGGGTACGAGCAGTACTTC.

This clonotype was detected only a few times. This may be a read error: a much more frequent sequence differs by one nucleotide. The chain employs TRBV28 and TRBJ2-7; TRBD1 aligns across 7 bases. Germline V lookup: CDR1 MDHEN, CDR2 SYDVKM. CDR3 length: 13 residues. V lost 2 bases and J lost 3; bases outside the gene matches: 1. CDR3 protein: CASSLPGGYEQYF. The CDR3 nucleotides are TGTGCCAGCAGTTTACCAGGGGGCTACGAGCAGTACTTC. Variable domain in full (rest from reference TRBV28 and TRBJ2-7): DVKVTQSSRYLVKRTGEKVFLECVQDMDHENMFWYRQDPGLGLRLIYFSYDVKMKEKGDIPEGYSVSREKKERFSLILESASTNQTSMYLCASSLPGGYEQYFGPGTRLTVT.

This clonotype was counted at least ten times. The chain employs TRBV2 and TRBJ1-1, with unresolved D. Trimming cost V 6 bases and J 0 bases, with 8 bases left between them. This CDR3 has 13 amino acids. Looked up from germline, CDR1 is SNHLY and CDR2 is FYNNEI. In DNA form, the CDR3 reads TGTGCCAGCAGGGTTGGACTGAACACTGAAGCTTTCTTT. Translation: CASRVGLNTEAFF.

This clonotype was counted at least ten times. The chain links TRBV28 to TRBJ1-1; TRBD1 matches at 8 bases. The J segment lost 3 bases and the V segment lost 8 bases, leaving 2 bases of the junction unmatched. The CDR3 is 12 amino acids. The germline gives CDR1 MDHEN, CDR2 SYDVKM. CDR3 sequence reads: CASGDRYTEAFF. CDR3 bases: TGTGCCAGCGGGGACAGGTACACTGAAGCTTTCTTT.

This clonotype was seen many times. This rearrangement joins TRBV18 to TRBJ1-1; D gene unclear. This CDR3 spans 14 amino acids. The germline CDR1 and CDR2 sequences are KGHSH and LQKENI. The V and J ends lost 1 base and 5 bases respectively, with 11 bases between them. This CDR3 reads CASSPRGDVTEAFF. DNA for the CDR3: TGTGCCAGCTCACCACGCGGGGATGTGACTGAAGCTTTCTTT.

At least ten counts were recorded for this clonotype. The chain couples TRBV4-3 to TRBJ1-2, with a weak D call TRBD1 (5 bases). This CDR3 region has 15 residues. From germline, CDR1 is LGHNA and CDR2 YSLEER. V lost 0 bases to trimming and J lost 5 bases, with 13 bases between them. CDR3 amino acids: CASSQDSGGGYGYTF. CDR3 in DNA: TGCGCCAGCAGCCAAGATTCCGGGGGAGGGTATGGCTACACCTTC.

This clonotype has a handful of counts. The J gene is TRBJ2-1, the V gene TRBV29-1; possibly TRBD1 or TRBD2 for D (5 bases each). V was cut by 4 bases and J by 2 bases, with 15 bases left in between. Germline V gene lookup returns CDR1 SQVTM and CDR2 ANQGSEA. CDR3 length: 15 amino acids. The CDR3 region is CSVGPPQGAYNEQFF. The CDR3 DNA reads TGCAGCGTTGGTCCGCCGCAGGGAGCCTACAATGAGCAGTTCTTC.

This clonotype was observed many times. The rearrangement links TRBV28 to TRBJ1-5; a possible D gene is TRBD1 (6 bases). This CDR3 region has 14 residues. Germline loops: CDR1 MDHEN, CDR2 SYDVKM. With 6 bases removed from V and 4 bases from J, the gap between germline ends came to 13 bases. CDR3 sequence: CASSRQVENQPQHF. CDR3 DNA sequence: TGTGCCAGCAGCCGACAGGTGGAGAATCAGCCCCAGCATTTT.

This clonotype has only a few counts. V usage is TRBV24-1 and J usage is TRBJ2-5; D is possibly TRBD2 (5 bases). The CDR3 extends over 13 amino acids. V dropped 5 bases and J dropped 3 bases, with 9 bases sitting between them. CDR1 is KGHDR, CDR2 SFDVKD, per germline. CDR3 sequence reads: CATSGNGEETQYF. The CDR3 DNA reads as TGTGCCACCAGTGGTAACGGGGAAGAGACCCAGTACTTC.